What follows are 12 T cell receptor beta chains derived from one specimen sequenced in a study of shared clonotypes between healthy human individuals. Data came from immunoSEQ multiplex PCR; TCRdb stores just in-frame clones and leaves some out. Of hundreds of thousands of clones listed, more than 75% are singletons. Sequencing was carried out using PBMCs. The receptors stem from a woman aged 40 to 50 in good health. Some clones in this sample may be carry-over from other donors' samples.

This chain connects TRBV7-3 to TRBJ2-3; D is unclear. The CDR3 consists of 15 residues. V shed 1 base and J shed 1 base, with 9 bases lying between them. Germline CDR1 is SGHTA and CDR2 is FQGTGA. CDR3 amino acids: CASSLMGARTDTQYF. The CDR3 region has the DNA TGTGCCAGCAGCTTAATGGGTGCCCGCACAGATACGCAGTATTTT.

This chain joins TRBV6-1 and TRBJ1-2; unclear D gene. Germline V gives CDR1 MNHNS, CDR2 SASEGT. The CDR3 is 14 amino acids. V lost 3 bases and J lost 2, with 10 bases in between. The CDR3 DNA follows: TGTGCCAGCAGTGACCTGAGCCTGAACTATGGCTACACCTTC. It translates to CASSDLSLNYGYTF.

This clone was seen only once. The chain employs TRBV28 and TRBJ1-5; no clear D gene. This CDR3 spans 17 amino acids. CDR1 and CDR2 (germline): MDHEN, SYDVKM. Trimming shortened V by 2 bases and J by 0 bases, and 14 bases separated the two germline ends. The CDR3 sequence: CASSLSRGLGSNQPQHF. Written as DNA, the CDR3 is TGTGCCAGCAGTTTAAGTCGGGGTCTGGGTAGCAATCAGCCCCAGCATTTT.

CDR3 sequence reads: CASSLVGGAGNTIYF. The DNA for the CDR3 is TGTGCCAGCAGCTTAGTCGGGGGGGCTGGAAACACCATATATTTT. This rearrangement joins TRBV7-8 to TRBJ1-3; a possible D gene is TRBD1 (5 bases). V lost 1 base and J lost 2, with 9 bases in between. This CDR3 spans 15 amino acids. CDR1 is SGHVS and CDR2 is FQNEAQ in the germline V gene.

The rearrangement joins TRBV11-2 to TRBJ2-1; D not certain. The germline V gene encodes CDR1 SGHAT and CDR2 FQNNGV. Trimming cost V 2 bases and J 8 bases, with 10 bases left between them. This CDR3 is 13 amino acids long. The CDR3 region is CASSLTVNDEQFF. CDR3 coding DNA: TGTGCCAGCAGCTTAACAGTAAACGATGAGCAGTTCTTC.

The rearrangement uses TRBV2 and TRBJ2-7, with TRBD2 matching over 12 bases. With V trimmed by 7 bases and J by 2 bases, 6 bases remained unmatched. This CDR3 contains 15 residues. CDR1 and CDR2 (germline): SNHLY, FYNNEI. Here the CDR3 reads CASKRTSGVTYEQYF. As DNA, the CDR3 is TGTGCCAGCAAAAGGACTAGCGGGGTAACCTACGAGCAGTACTTC.

V gene TRBV29-1 combines with J gene TRBJ2-1; 7 bases fit TRBD2. This CDR3 contains 17 residues. CDR1 is SQVTM, CDR2 ANQGSEA, per germline. V dropped 0 bases and J dropped 9; count of bases not matched to a gene: 17. The CDR3 DNA sequence: TGCAGCGTTGAAGATTTTCCCCCCGGACTAGGCAACCTTGAGCAGTTCTTC. Amino acids: CSVEDFPPGLGNLEQFF.

CDR3 nucleotide sequence: TGTGCCATCAGTGAGCGGCGGGACACAGATACGCAGTATTTT. This translates into CAISERRDTDTQYF. J is TRBJ2-3 and V is TRBV10-3, with TRBD2 as a possible D gene (6 bases). Germline CDR1 reads ENHRY; CDR2 reads SYGVKD. V gave up 2 bases and J gave up 2 bases, with 8 bases separating them. The CDR3 spans 14 residues.

This clone was observed a handful of times. V is TRBV5-1 and J is TRBJ2-3, with D perhaps matching TRBD1 or TRBD2 (5 bases each). V shed 0 bases and J shed 4 bases, with 15 bases lying between them. Per the germline V gene, CDR1 is SGHRS and CDR2 is YFSETQ. This CDR3 region has 16 residues. The CDR3 region has the DNA TGCGCCAGCAGCTTGGGGGGCGCGAGGGCCCCAGATACGCAGTATTTT. This translates into CASSLGGARAPDTQYF.

This chain's CDR3 is CASSQMASGSYEQYF. The CDR3 DNA reads TGCGCCAGCAGCCAAATGGCTAGCGGATCCTACGAGCAGTACTTC. The chain uses TRBV5-1 and TRBJ2-7, with 7 bases fitting TRBD2. The V gene's germline CDR1 is SGHRS and CDR2 YFSETQ. This CDR3 has 15 residues. J lost 1 base, V lost 4 bases, and 8 bases had no gene match.

The chain recombines TRBV28 with TRBJ2-7, with D possibly matching TRBD2 (6 bases). The V gene's germline CDR1 is MDHEN and CDR2 SYDVKM. The CDR3 totals 13 residues. V lost 3 bases and J lost 5, with 11 bases in between. CDR3 bases: TGTGCCAGCAGTTTGGTGGGGGGTAACGAGCAGTACTTC. It yields the protein CASSLVGGNEQYF.

This clone was picked up one time. The chain links TRBV4-1 to TRBJ2-4, with 11 bases lining up with TRBD1. The CDR3 has 17 amino acids. The germline gives CDR1 MGHRA, CDR2 YSYEKL. The V gene end was trimmed by 1 base and the J gene end by 7 bases; junction bases not matched to a gene: 9. CDR3: CASSQGLRTGGFNIQYF. The CDR3 DNA sequence: TGCGCCAGCAGCCAAGGACTAAGGACAGGGGGCTTCAACATTCAGTACTTC.